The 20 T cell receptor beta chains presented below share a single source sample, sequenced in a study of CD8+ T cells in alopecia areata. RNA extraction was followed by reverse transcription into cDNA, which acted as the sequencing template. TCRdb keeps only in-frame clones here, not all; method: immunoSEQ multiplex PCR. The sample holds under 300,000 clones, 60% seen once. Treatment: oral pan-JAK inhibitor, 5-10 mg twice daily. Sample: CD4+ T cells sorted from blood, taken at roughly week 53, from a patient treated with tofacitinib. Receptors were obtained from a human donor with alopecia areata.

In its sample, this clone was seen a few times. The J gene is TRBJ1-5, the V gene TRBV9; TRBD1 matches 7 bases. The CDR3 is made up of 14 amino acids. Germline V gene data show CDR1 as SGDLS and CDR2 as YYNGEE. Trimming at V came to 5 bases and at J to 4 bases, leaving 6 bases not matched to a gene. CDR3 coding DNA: TGTGCCAGCAGTCGAGGACAGGTAAATCAGCCCCAGCATTTT. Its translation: CASSRGQVNQPQHF.

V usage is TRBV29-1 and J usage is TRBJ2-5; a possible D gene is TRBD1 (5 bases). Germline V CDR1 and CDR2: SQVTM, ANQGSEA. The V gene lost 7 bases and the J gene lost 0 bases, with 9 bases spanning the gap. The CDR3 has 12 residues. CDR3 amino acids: CSATQDQETQYF. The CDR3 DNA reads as TGCAGCGCTACACAGGACCAAGAGACCCAGTACTTC. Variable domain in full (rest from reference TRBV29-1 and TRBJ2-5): SAVISQKPSRDICQRGTSLTIQCQVDSQVTMMFWYRQQPGQSLTLIATANQGSEATYESGFVIDKFPISRPNLTFSTLTVSNMSPEDSSIYLCSATQDQETQYFGPGTRLLVL.

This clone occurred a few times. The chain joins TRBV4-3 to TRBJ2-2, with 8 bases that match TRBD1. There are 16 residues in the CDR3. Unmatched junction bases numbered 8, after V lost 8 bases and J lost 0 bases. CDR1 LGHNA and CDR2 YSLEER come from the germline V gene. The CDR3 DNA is TGCGCCAGCGGCGACAGGGGTGGCGCGAACACCGGGGAGCTGTTTTTT. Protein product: CASGDRGGANTGELFF.

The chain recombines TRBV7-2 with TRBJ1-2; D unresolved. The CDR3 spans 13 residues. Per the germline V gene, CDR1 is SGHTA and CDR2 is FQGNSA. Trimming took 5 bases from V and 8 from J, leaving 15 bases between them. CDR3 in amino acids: CASSPTTLGGYTF. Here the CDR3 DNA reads TGTGCCAGCAGCCCAACGACATTGGGAGGCTACACCTTC.

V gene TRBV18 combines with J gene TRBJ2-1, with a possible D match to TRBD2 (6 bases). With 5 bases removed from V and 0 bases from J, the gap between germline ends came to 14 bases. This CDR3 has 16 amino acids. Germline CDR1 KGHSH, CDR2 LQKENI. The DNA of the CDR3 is TGTGCCAGCTCAGAGGACGGGACTTCCTCCTACAATGAGCAGTTCTTC. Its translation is CASSEDGTSSYNEQFF.

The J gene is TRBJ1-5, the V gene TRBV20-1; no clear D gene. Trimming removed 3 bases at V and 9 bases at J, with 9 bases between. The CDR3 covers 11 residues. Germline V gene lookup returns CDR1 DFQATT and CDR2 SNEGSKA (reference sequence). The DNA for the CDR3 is TGCAGTGCTAGTGGGCCGGGGCCCCAGCATTTT. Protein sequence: CSASGPGPQHF.

CDR3 sequence reads: CSVVAIGGTEAFF. The CDR3 DNA reads TGCAGCGTTGTGGCCATTGGCGGGACTGAAGCTTTCTTT. V and J are TRBV29-1 and TRBJ1-1; D is unresolved. The length of the CDR3 is 13 residues. The V end lost 4 bases, the J end lost 5 bases, and 14 bases lay between the germline ends. The germline V gene encodes CDR1 SQVTM and CDR2 ANQGSEA.

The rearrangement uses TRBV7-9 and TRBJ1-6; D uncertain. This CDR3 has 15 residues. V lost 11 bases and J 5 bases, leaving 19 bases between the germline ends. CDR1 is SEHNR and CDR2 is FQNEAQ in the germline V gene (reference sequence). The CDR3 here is CAVSLLAANNSPLHF. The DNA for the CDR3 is TGTGCCGTGTCCCTCTTGGCCGCGAATAATTCACCCCTCCACTTT.

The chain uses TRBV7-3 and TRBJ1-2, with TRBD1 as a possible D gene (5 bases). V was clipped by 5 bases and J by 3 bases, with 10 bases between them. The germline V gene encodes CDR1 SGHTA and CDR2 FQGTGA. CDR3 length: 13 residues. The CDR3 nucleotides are TGTGCCAGCAGCCCGACGGGGGACTATGGCTACACCTTC. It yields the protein CASSPTGDYGYTF.

The CDR3 nucleotides read TGTGCCAGCAGTTCGCCGGTGTACTACGAGCAGTACTTC. Its translation is CASSSPVYYEQYF. The V gene is TRBV11-2, the J gene TRBJ2-7, with D hard to call. V was cut by 6 bases and J by 3 bases, with 12 bases left in between. Germline V gene lookup returns CDR1 SGHAT and CDR2 FQNNGV. The CDR3 length is 13 residues.

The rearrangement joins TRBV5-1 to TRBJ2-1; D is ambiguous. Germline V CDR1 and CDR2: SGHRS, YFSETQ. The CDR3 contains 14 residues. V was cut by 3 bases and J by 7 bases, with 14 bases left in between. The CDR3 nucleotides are TGCGCCAGCAGCTCCGGGCTGATGATGAATGAGCAGTTCTTC. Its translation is CASSSGLMMNEQFF.

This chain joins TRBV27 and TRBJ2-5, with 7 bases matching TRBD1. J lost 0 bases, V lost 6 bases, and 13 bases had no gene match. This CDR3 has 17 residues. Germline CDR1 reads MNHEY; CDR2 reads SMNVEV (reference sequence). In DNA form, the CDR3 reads TGTGCCAGCAGCCCAGATCTCGACAGGGAAGACCAAGAGACCCAGTACTTC. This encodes CASSPDLDREDQETQYF.

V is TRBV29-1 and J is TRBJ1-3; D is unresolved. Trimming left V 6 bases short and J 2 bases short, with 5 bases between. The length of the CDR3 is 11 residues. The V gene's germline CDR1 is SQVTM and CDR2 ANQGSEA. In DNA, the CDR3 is TGCAGCGTCCAAACTGGAAACACCATATATTTT. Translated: CSVQTGNTIYF.

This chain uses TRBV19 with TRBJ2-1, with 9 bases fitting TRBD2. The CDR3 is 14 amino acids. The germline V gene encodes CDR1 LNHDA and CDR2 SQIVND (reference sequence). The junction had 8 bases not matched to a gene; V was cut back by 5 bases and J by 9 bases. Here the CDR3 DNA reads TGTGCCAGTAGTCCTCGGACTAGCGTTGGTGAGCAGTTCTTC. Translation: CASSPRTSVGEQFF.

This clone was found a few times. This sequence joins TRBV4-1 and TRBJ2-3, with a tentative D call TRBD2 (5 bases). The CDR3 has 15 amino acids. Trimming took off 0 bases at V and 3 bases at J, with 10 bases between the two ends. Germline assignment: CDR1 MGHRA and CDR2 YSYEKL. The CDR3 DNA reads TGCGCCAGCAGCCAAGACTCCTCGGGGACAGATACGCAGTATTTT. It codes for CASSQDSSGTDTQYF.

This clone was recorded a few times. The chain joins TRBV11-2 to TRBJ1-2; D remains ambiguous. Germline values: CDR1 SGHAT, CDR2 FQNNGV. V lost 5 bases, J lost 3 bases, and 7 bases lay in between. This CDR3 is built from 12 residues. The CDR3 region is CASSPGDYGYTF. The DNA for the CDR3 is TGTGCCAGCAGCCCCGGGGACTATGGCTACACCTTC.

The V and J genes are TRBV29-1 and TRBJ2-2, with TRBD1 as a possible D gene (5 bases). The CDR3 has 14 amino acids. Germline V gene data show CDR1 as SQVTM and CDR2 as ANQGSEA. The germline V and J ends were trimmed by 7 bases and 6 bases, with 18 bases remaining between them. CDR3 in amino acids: CSAIRGAWAGELFF. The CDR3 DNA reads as TGCAGCGCCATAAGGGGTGCTTGGGCCGGGGAGCTGTTTTTT.

For the CDR3, the DNA is TGTGCCTGGAGTGTTGGACTAGCGGGGGAGCAGTTCTTC. It yields the protein CAWSVGLAGEQFF. V usage is TRBV30 and J usage is TRBJ2-1; 12 bases match TRBD2. The V gene's germline CDR1 is GTSNPN and CDR2 SVGIG (reference sequence). V shed 0 bases and J 10 bases; nucleotides not matched to a gene: 1. The CDR3 consists of 13 residues. Filled out from reference TRBV30 and TRBJ2-1, the complete variable domain reads SQTIHQWPATLVQPVGSPLSLECTVEGTSNPNLYWYRQAAGRGLQLLFYSVGIGQISSEVPQNLSASRPQDRQFILSSKKLLLSDSGFYLCAWSVGLAGEQFFGPGTRLTVL.

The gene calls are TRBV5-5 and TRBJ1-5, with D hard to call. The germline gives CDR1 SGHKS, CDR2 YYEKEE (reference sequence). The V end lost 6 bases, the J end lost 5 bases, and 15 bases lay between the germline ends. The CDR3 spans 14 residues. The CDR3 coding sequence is TGTGCCAGCACCCCTGGCCTCGGGGATCAGCCCCAGCATTTT. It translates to CASTPGLGDQPQHF.

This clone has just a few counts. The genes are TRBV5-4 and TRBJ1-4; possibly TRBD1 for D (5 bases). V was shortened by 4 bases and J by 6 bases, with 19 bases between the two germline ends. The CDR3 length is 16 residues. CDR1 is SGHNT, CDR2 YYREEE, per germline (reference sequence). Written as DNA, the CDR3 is TGTGCCAGCAGCGGGGGGACTCCCACCAGCCATGAAAAACTGTTTTTT. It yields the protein CASSGGTPTSHEKLFF.